This T cell receptor beta chain was identified during a study of control samples from healthy donors and cancer patients. Clones were read by immunoSEQ multiplex PCR, and TCRdb kept only the in-frame ones, dropping some. The sample shows around 92,000 clones, more than 75% of them seen only once. The sequence derives from a man aged 55 to 70 in good health. Sequencing was done on a sample of blood.

The CDR3: CASSQEGGGYGYTF. The CDR3 DNA follows: TGTGCCAGCAGCCAAGAGGGCGGGGGCTATGGCTACACCTTC. V usage is TRBV3-1 (or the pseudogene TRBV3-2) and J usage is TRBJ1-2; tentative D call: TRBD1 (5 bases). This CDR3 is built from 14 residues. Trimming removed 0 bases at V and 4 bases at J, with 9 bases between. CDR1 LGHDT and CDR2 YNNKEL come from the germline V gene (reference sequence).